The rows below give T cell receptor beta chains drawn from one sample of a study of blood T cell repertoires in COVID-19. The data were produced by immunoSEQ multiplex PCR, yet TCRdb's version contains in-frame clones alone and is incomplete. The sample holds over 250,000 clones; roughly 91% are singletons and the top ten take roughly 1.8%. Sequences were obtained from PBMCs or T cells enriched from blood (not recorded which). The receptor source for this set is a woman aged 60-70 years who had recovered from COVID-19. CDR3s include the opening cysteine and the closing phenylalanine or tryptophan. The D gene is left open where the match is weak. Clone size is not always given. Where it is, it says once, few, many or a class for expanded clones.

>few|TRBD2|TRBJ2-7|TRBV3-1/TRBV3-2
TGTGCCAGCAGCGAAGGACTAGCGGGAGTTGAGCAGTACTTC
CASSEGLAGVEQYF
>NA|NA|TRBJ2-5|TRBV6-1
TGTGCCAGCAGTGAGCCCCCCCTAGCTGGTACCCAGTACTTC
CASSEPPLAGTQYF
>NA|TRBD1|TRBJ1-2|TRBV9
TGTGCCAGCAGCGTAGAGGGACAGGGGCCAGCTAACTATGGCTACACCTTC
CASSVEGQGPANYGYTF
>NA|NA|TRBJ1-1|TRBV5-1
TGCGCCAGCAGCACCGGGACTCTGAACACTGAAGCTTTCTTT
CASSTGTLNTEAFF
>NA|NA|TRBJ2-7|TRBV27
TGTGCCAGCAGTCTAGCCCGTTTGGGCGAGCAGTACTTC
CASSLARLGEQYF
>NA|NA|TRBJ2-7|TRBV3-1/TRBV3-2
TGTGCCAGCAGCCAAGCTCCTAGTCGCGACGAGCAGTACTTC
CASSQAPSRDEQYF
>once|NA|TRBJ2-5|TRBV7-2
TGTGCCAGCAGCTCCTACAGGGAAGAGACCCAGTACTTC
CASSSYREETQYF
>NA|NA|TRBJ2-2|TRBV2
TGTGCCAGCGTGGGGACAACAATTAACACCGGGGAGCTGTTTTTT
CASVGTTINTGELFF
>NA|TRBD1|TRBJ1-6|TRBV11-3
TGTGCCAGCAGCTCCCCAGGGGGCAGCTCCTATAATTCACCCCTCCACTTT
CASSSPGGSSYNSPLHF
>NA|NA|TRBJ2-2|TRBV28
TGTGCCAGCCTGTCGTCGAACACCGGGGAGCTGTTTTTT
CASLSSNTGELFF
>NA|NA|TRBJ1-2|TRBV2
TGTGCCAGCAGGACAGTTGGCTACACCTTC
CASRTVGYTF
>few|TRBD2|TRBJ2-1|TRBV5-1
TGCGCCAGCAGCTTGAACGGGGGGTCCTACAATGAGCAGTTCTTC
CASSLNGGSYNEQFF
>NA|TRBD2|TRBJ2-5|TRBV5-8
TGTGCCACGCCATTAGGGTCAATTAGCGGGAGTTGGGAGACCCAGTACTTC
CATPLGSISGSWETQYF
>NA|NA|TRBJ1-2|TRBV28
TGTGCCAGCAAGGCCGGAGGAGGGAACTATGGCTACACCTTC
CASKAGGGNYGYTF
>NA|TRBD2|TRBJ2-7|TRBV28
TGTGCCAGCGCGAACAGCGGGAGGGGCGAGCAGTACTTC
CASANSGRGEQYF
>NA|NA|TRBJ1-4|TRBV5-1
TGCGCCAGCAGCTTGGTTGGGCAGCCGAATGAAAAACTGTTTTTT
CASSLVGQPNEKLFF
>NA|NA|TRBJ1-3|TRBV30
TGTGCCTGGAGTCTGGGGGGTGGAAACACCATATATTTT
CAWSLGGGNTIYF
>once|NA|TRBJ1-6|TRBV30
TGTGCCTGGAGTGTTCGAGGATCCCGTAATTCACCCCTCCACTTT
CAWSVRGSRNSPLHF
>NA|TRBD1|TRBJ1-2|TRBV4-1
TGCGCCAGCAGCCAAGAGAGTACAGGGGCACGGGGCTACACCTTC
CASSQESTGARGYTF
>NA|NA|TRBJ1-5|TRBV6-6
TGTGCCAGCAGTCAATCAGGGGTTCAGCCCCAGCATTTT
CASSQSGVQPQHF
>NA|NA|TRBJ2-1|TRBV6-5
TGTGCCAGCAGTTACTCGGGGGGGCACTACAATGAGCAGTTCTTC
CASSYSGGHYNEQFF
>NA|TRBD2|TRBJ2-7|TRBV7-8
TGTGCCAGCAGCTTAGGGGAGGGTGCGACCACTTACGAGCAGTACTTC
CASSLGEGATTYEQYF
>NA|NA|TRBJ1-4|TRBV9
TGTGCCAGCAGCAGAAGACAGGACGGGGCAACTAATGAAAAACTGTTTTTT
CASSRRQDGATNEKLFF
>NA|TRBD1|TRBJ2-2|TRBV7-6
TGTGCCAGCAGCCCTAGGACAGGGGGCTCAGCCGGGGAGCTGTTTTTT
CASSPRTGGSAGELFF
>once|NA|TRBJ2-7|TRBV28
TGTGCCAGCAAAAAGGTCGGGTACGAGCAGTACTTC
CASKKVGYEQYF
>NA|NA|TRBJ1-2|TRBV28
TGTGCCAGCAGTTTATTTCGGTATGGCTACACCTTC
CASSLFRYGYTF
>NA|NA|TRBJ1-4|TRBV7-8
TGTGCCAGCAGCAGATTCTTCGCGGCTAATGAAAAACTGTTTTTT
CASSRFFAANEKLFF
>NA|TRBD2|TRBJ2-1|TRBV5-4
TGTGCCAGCAGCCAGGGACTAGCGGGAGCCGAGCAGTTCTTC
CASSQGLAGAEQFF
>NA|TRBD1|TRBJ2-7|TRBV2
TGTGCCAGCAATGGACAGGGGGGTCGGGAGCAGTACTTC
CASNGQGGREQYF
>once|NA|TRBJ1-2|TRBV28
TGTGCCAGCCGGAGTTTTAACTATGGCTACACCTTC
CASRSFNYGYTF
>NA|TRBD1|TRBJ1-1|TRBV28
TGTGCCAGCAGTTTAACCCCAGGGGGGAACACTGAAGCTTTCTTT
CASSLTPGGNTEAFF
>NA|NA|TRBJ2-3|TRBV20-1
TGCAGTGCTTACATTACAGATACGCAGTATTTT
CSAYITDTQYF
>NA|NA|TRBJ1-2|TRBV2
TGTGCCAGCATCGACGGGGTGGAGGGCTACACCTTC
CASIDGVEGYTF
>NA|NA|TRBJ2-7|TRBV21-1
TGTGCCAGCATCGGTGGAGATAACTACGAGCAGTACTTC
CASIGGDNYEQYF
>NA|NA|TRBJ2-7|TRBV13
TGTGCCAGCAGCGGGGCCGGGACTCTTTACGAGCAGTACTTC
CASSGAGTLYEQYF
>NA|TRBD2|TRBJ2-7|TRBV15
TGTGCCACCAGCAGGCTAGCGGGTACCTCCTACGAGCAGTACTTC
CATSRLAGTSYEQYF
>NA|TRBD2|TRBJ2-3|TRBV5-1
TGCGCCAGCAGCCCCAGAGCGGGGGTATCAGATACGCAGTATTTT
CASSPRAGVSDTQYF